The T cell receptor (beta chain) under discussion was sequenced for a study of T cells in Graves' hyperthyroidism and ophthalmopathy. Study results and limitations: Most thyroid clonotypes expanded above 0.001 appeared in blood too. Stable hyperthyroidism was told apart from ophthalmopathy by a model built on 13 V-J features.

Concerning this clonotype: What it recognizes is unknown.

Any patient presenting with uncontrolled infection, other autoimmune disease, pregnancy or lactation was left out. Every diagnosis used clinical symptoms, serum thyroxine and TRAb, thyroid ultrasound and orbital computed tomography. The CDR3 has 13 amino acids. The V end lost 5 bases, the J end lost 8 bases, and 15 bases lay between the germline ends. From germline, CDR1 is SGHTA and CDR2 FQGTGA. The source material, RNA transcripts, was used to amplify TCR beta CDR3 regions. RT-PCR in the first round (using the HTBI primer set) targeted the TCR CDR3. Each CDR3 protein gets one entry after TCRdb re-called the multiplex PCR reads with MiXCR. The sample lists around 600,000 distinct CDR3 sequences, just under 45% seen once, with about 7.7% in the top ten.

The chain is built from TRBV7-3 and TRBJ2-5; the D is unclear. The material sequenced was peripheral blood or thyroid tissue (not recorded which). This sequence originates from an adult man with Graves' disease, either hyperthyroidism or ophthalmopathy (not recorded which). The CDR3 spells CASSLRPDGTQYF. The CDR3 coding sequence is TGTGCCAGCAGCCTCCGCCCCGATGGAACCCAGTACTTC.